The clone carrying this TCR beta chain was seen once. Its specificity is not known. Splitting of CD4+ cells produced CD45RA+ naive and CD45RA-negative memory subsets. The repertoire was sequenced with immunoSEQ multiplex PCR; TCRdb's copy has only in-frame clones and lacks some. Of 2 million or so clones listed, roughly 94% are singletons. The record originates from a study of shared clonotypes between healthy human individuals. The V end lost 10 bases, the J end lost 6 bases, and 9 bases lay between the germline ends. CDR1 and CDR2 (germline): SEHNR, FQNEAQ (reference sequence). This CDR3 region has 10 residues. Study results and caveats: Against clonotypes common to all four donors, non-shared ones had lower generation probabilities. Among donors, the sharing of clonotypes was expected to be influenced by sequencing depth. Between a few donors, naive CD4 clonotypes were shared at a level of roughly 5.5%.

Sequencing was performed on naive CD4+ T cells sorted from blood. The subset here: CD45RA+ positively selected. V and J are TRBV7-9 and TRBJ1-2, with D perhaps TRBD1 (5 bases). This sequence originates from a man between 18 and 35 years old in good health. CDR3 DNA sequence: TGTGCCACCCTAGGGGATGGCTACACCTTC. It translates to CATLGDGYTF. Full variable domain (missing parts from reference TRBV7-9 and TRBJ1-2): DTGVSQNPRHKITKRGQNVTFRCDPISEHNRLYWYRQTLGQGPEFLTYFQNEAQLEKSRLLSDRFSAERPKGSFSTLEIQRTEQGDSAMYLCATLGDGYTFGSGTRLTVV.